This TCR beta chain is from a study of blood T cell repertoires in COVID-19. The overall study: The United States, Italy and Spain were the sources of the acute and convalescent COVID-19 samples.

As originally analysed: Estimates of nucleated cell counts were drawn from the amplification of reference gene primers. The table came from immunoSEQ multiplex PCR; TCRdb's copy has only in-frame clones and leaves some out. D and trimming come from the DNA, and the V and J calls and clone size come from that table. The sample consists of 150,000 to 200,000 clones, roughly four fifths of them appearing once. This clonotype originated in a man in his 60s with active or convalescent COVID-19. Sequences were obtained from peripheral blood.

The CDR3 sequence is CASSHLNNEQFF. DNA of the CDR3: TGTGCCAGCAGCCATCTAAACAATGAGCAGTTCTTC. The rearrangement links TRBV3-1 (or the pseudogene TRBV3-2) to TRBJ2-1; D remains ambiguous. Germline V gene data show CDR1 as LGHDT and CDR2 as YNNKEL (reference sequence). V dropped 3 bases and J dropped 5 bases, with 5 bases sitting between them. The CDR3 runs 12 residues.